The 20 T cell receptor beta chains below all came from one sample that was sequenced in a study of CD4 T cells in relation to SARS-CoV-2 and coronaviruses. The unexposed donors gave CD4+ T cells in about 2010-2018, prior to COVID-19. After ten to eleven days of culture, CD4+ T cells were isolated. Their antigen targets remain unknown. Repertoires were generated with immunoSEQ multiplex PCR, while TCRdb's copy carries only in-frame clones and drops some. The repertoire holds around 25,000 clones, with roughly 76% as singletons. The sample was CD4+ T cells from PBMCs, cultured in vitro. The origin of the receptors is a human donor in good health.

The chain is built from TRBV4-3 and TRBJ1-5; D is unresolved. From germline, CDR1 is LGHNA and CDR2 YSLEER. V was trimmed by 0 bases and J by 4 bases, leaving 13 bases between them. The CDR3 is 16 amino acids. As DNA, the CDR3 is TGCGCCAGCAGCCAAGAGGGCACTGCAGAAAATCAGCCCCAGCATTTT. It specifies CASSQEGTAENQPQHF.

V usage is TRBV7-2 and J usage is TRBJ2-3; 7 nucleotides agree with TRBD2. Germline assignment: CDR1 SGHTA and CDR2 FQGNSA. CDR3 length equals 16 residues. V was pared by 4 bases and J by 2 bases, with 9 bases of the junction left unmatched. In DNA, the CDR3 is TGTGCCAGCAGCTCTGTAGCGGGTCTTTTCACAGATACGCAGTATTTT. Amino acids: CASSSVAGLFTDTQYF.

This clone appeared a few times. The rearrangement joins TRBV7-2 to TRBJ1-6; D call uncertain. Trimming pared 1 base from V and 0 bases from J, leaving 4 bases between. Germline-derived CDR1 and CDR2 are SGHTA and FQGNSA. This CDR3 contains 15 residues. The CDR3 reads CASSLGGSYNSPLHF. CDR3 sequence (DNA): TGTGCCAGCAGCTTAGGGGGCTCCTATAATTCACCCCTCCACTTT.

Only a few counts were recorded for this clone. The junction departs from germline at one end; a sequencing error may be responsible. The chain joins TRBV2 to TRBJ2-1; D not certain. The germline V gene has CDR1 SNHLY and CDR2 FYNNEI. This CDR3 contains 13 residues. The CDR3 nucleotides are TGTGCCAGCAGTGAAGCGCCAGGTGATGACCAGTTCTTC. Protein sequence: CASSEAPGDDQFF. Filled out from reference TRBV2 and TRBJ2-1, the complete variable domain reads EPEVTQTPSHQVTQMGQEVILRCVPISNHLYFYWYRQILGQKVEFLVSFYNNEISEKSEIFDDQFSVERPDGSNFTLKIRSTKLEDSAMYFCASSEAPGDDQFFGPGTRLTVL.

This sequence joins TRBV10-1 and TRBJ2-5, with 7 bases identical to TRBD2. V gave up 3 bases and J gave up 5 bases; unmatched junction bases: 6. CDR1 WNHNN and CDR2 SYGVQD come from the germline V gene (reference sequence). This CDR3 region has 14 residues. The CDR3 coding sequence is TGCGCCAGCAGTGATGCCGGGAGGTCGGAGACCCAGTACTTC. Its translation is CASSDAGRSETQYF.

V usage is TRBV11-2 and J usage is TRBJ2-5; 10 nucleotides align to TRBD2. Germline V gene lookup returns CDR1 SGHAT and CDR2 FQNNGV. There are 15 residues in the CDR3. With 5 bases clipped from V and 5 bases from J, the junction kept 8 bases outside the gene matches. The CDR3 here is CASSLQRGGRETQYF. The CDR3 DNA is TGTGCCAGCAGCCTGCAGCGGGGGGGCCGGGAGACCCAGTACTTC.

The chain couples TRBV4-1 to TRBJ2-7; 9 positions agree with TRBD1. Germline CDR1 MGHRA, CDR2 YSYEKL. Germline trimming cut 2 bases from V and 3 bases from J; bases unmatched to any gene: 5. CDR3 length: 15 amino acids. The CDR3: CASSQKGQGFYEQYF. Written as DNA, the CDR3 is TGCGCCAGCAGCCAAAAGGGACAGGGCTTCTACGAGCAGTACTTC.

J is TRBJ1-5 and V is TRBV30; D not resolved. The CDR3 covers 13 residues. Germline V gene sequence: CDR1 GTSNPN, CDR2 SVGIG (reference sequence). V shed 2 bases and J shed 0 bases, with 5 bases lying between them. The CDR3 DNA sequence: TGTGCCTGGAGTATGTCTAGCAATCAGCCCCAGCATTTT. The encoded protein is CAWSMSSNQPQHF.

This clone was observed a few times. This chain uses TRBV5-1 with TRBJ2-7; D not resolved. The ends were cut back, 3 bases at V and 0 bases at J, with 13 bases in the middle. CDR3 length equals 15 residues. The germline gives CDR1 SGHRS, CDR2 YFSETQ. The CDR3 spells CASSYAPRSSYEQYF. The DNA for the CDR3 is TGCGCCAGCAGCTACGCACCTAGGAGCTCCTACGAGCAGTACTTC.

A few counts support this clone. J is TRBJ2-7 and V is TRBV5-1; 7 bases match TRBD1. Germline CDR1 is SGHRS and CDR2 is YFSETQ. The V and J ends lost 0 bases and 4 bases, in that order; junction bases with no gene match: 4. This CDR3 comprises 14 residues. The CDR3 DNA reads TGCGCCAGCAGCTTGGGGGGACAGATTTACGAGCAGTACTTC. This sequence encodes CASSLGGQIYEQYF.

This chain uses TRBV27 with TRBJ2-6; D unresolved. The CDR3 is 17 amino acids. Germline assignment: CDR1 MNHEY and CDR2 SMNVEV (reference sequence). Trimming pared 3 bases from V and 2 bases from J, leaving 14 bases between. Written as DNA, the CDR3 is TGTGCCAGCAGTTTGGGATATCCGACCCCTGGGGCCAACGTCCTGACTTTC. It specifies CASSLGYPTPGANVLTF.

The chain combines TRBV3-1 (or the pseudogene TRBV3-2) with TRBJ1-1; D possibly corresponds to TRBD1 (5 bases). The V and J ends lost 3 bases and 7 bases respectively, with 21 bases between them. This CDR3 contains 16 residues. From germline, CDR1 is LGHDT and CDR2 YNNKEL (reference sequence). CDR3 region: CASSHRREGQEREAFF. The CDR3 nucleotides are TGTGCCAGCAGCCACCGACGGGAGGGGCAGGAGCGTGAAGCTTTCTTT.

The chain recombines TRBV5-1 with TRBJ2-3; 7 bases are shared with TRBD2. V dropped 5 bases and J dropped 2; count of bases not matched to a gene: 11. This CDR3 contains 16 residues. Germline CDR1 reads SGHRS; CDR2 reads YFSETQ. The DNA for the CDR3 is TGCGCCAGCAGTAGGAATAGCGGGCCCCACACAGATACGCAGTATTTT. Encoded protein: CASSRNSGPHTDTQYF.

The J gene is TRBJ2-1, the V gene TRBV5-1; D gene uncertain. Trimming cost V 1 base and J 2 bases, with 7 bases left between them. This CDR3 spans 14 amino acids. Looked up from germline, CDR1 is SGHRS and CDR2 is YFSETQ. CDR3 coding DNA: TGCGCCAGCAGCTTGAACAGCCCCTACAATGAGCAGTTCTTC. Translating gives CASSLNSPYNEQFF.

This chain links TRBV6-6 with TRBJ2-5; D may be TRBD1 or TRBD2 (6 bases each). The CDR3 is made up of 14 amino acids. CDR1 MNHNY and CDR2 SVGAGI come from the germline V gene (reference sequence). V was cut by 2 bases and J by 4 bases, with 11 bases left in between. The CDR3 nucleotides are TGTGCCAGCAGTTACGGGGGGCGGCCAGAGACCCAGTACTTC. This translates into CASSYGGRPETQYF.

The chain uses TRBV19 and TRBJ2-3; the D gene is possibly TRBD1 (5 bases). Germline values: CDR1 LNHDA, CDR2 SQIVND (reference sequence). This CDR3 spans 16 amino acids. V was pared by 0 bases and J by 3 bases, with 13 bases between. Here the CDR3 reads CASSIDSRDGTDTQYF. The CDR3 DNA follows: TGTGCCAGTAGTATAGATAGCAGGGATGGGACAGATACGCAGTATTTT.

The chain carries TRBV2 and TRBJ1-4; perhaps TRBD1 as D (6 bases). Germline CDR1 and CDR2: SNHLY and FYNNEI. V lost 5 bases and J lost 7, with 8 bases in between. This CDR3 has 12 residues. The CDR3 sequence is CASSTGTEKLFF. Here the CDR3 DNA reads TGTGCCAGCAGTACAGGGACTGAAAAACTGTTTTTT.

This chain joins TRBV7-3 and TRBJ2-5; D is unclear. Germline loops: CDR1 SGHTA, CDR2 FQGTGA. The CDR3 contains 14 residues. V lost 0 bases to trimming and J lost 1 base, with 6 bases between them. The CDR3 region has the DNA TGTGCCAGCAGCTTAACAGGCAGCCAAGAGACCCAGTACTTC. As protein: CASSLTGSQETQYF.

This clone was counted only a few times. CDR3 coding DNA: TGTGCCAGTAGCCCCACGGGGACCCTAGGCAATCAGCCCCAGCATTTT. Translation gives CASSPTGTLGNQPQHF. V usage is TRBV19 and J usage is TRBJ1-5, with D possibly TRBD1 on 5 matching bases. V dropped 6 bases and J dropped 2 bases, with 17 bases sitting between them. Germline assignment: CDR1 LNHDA and CDR2 SQIVND (reference sequence). The CDR3 contains 16 residues.

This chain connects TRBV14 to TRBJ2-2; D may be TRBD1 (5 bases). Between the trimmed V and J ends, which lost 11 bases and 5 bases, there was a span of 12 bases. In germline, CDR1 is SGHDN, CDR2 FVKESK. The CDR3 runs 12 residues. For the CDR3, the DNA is TGTGCCCGCGTCAGGGAAACCGGGGAGCTGTTTTTT. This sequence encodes CARVRETGELFF.